Below are 4 T cell receptor beta chains sequenced from a single sample in a study of T cell responses to AZD1222 COVID-19 vaccine. Produced via immunoSEQ multiplex PCR; TCRdb's table is partial and in-frame only. The table records 150,000 or so clones, just over 90% of them present only once. The input for sequencing was peripheral blood, taken 28 days after the second AZD1222 dose. The receptors come from an adult who received the AZD1222 COVID-19 vaccine.

The V call is TRBV7-8, the J call TRBJ1-6, with TRBD1 matching 7 bases. Per germline, CDR1 SGHVS and CDR2 FQNEAQ. This CDR3 spans 18 amino acids. V was pared by 5 bases and J by 8 bases, with 18 bases of the junction left unmatched. The CDR3 nucleotides are TGTGCCAGCAGCCCGAGGGGGACAGCGGACCGCTGGGATTCACCCCTCCACTTT. It codes for CASSPRGTADRWDSPLHF.

This clone appeared once. The chain links TRBV4-1 to TRBJ1-1, with a weak D call TRBD1 (6 bases). Germline CDR1 is MGHRA and CDR2 is YSYEKL. This CDR3 is 18 amino acids long. Trimming cost V 0 bases and J 1 base, with 18 bases left between them. CDR3 DNA: TGCGCCAGCAGCCAAGAGGGGGCCTGGGACACGCAGAACACTGAAGCTTTCTTT. Its protein product is CASSQEGAWDTQNTEAFF.

The V and J genes are TRBV10-3 and TRBJ2-1; a possible D gene is TRBD1 (7 bases). The germline CDR1 and CDR2 sequences are ENHRY and SYGVKD. V lost 2 bases to trimming and J lost 6 bases, with 14 bases between them. The CDR3 consists of 15 residues. CDR3 nucleotide sequence: TGTGCCATCAGTGAGGCGGCGGGACAGTCCAATGAGCAGTTCTTC. Protein sequence: CAISEAAGQSNEQFF.

This chain links TRBV7-9 with TRBJ1-1, with D hard to call. This CDR3 is 12 amino acids long. The germline CDR1 and CDR2 sequences are SEHNR and FQNEAQ (reference sequence). V lost 1 base, J lost 7 bases, and 7 bases lay in between. The CDR3 sequence is CASSLGAVEAFF. The CDR3 DNA sequence: TGTGCCAGCAGCTTAGGGGCGGTTGAAGCTTTCTTT.